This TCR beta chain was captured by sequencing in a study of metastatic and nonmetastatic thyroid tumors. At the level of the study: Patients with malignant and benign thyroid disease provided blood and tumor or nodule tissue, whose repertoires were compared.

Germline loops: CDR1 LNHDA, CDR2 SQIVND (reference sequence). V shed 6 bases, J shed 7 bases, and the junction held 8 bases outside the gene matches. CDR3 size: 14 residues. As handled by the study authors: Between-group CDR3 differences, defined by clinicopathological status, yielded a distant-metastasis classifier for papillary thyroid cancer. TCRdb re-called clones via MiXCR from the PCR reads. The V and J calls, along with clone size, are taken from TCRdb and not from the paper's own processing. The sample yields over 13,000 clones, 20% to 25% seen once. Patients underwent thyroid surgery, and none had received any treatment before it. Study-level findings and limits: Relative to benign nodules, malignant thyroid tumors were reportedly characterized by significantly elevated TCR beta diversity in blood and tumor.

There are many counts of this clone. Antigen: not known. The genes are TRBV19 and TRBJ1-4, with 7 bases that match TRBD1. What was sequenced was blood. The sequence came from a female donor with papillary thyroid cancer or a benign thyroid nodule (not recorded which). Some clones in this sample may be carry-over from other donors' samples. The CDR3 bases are TGTGCCAGTAGGGTGGCAGGGGGACGTGAAAAACTGTTTTTT. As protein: CASRVAGGREKLFF. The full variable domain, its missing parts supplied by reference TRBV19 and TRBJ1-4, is DGGITQSPKYLFRKEGQNVTLSCEQNLNHDAMYWYRQDPGQGLRLIYYSQIVNDFQKGDIAEGYSVSREKKESFPLTVTSAQKNPTAFYLCASRVAGGREKLFFGSGTQLSVL.